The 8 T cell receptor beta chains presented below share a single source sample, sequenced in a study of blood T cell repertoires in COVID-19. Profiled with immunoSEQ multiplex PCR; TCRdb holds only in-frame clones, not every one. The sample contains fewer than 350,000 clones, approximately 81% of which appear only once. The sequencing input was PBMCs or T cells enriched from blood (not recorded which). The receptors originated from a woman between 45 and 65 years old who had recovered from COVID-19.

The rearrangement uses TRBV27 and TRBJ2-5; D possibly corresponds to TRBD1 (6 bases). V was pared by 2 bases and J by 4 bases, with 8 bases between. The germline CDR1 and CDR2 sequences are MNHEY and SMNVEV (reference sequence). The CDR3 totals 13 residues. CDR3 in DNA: TGTGCCAGCAGTTTACGCAGGGGAGAGACCCAGTACTTC. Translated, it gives CASSLRRGETQYF.

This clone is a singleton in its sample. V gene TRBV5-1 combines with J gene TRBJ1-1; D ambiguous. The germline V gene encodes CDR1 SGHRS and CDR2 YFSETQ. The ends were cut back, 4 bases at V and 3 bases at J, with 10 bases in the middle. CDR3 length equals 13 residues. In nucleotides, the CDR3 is TGCGCCAGCAGCATCCGGGAAGACACTGAAGCTTTCTTT. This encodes CASSIREDTEAFF. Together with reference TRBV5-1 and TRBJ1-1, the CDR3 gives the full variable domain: KAGVTQTPRYLIKTRGQQVTLSCSPISGHRSVSWYQQTPGQGLQFLFEYFSETQRNKGNFPGRFSGRQFSNSRSEMNVSTLELGDSALYLCASSIREDTEAFFGQGTRLTVV.

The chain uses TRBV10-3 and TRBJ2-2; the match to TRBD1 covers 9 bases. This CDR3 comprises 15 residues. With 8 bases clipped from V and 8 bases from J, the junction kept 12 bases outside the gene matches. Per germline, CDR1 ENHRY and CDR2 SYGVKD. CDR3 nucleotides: TGTGCCATCTCTGGGACAGGGACCTCGGGGGGGGAGCTGTTTTTT. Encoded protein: CAISGTGTSGGELFF.

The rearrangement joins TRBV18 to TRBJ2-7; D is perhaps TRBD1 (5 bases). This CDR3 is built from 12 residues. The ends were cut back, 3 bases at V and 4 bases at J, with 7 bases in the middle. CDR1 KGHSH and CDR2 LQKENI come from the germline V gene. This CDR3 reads CASSPTDYEQYF. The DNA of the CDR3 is TGTGCCAGCTCACCGACAGATTACGAGCAGTACTTC.

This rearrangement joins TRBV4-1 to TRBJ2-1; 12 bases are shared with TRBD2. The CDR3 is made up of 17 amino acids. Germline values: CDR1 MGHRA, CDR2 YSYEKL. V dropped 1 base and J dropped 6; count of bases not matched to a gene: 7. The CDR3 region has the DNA TGCGCCAGCAGCCAAGGGAGGGCTAGCGGGGGGGCCAATGAGCAGTTCTTC. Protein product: CASSQGRASGGANEQFF.

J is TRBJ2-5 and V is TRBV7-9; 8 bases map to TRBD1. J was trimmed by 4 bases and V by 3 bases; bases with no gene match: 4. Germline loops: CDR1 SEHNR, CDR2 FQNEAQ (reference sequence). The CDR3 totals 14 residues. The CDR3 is CASSFTGGRETQYF. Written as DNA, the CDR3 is TGTGCCAGCAGCTTTACAGGGGGTCGAGAGACCCAGTACTTC.

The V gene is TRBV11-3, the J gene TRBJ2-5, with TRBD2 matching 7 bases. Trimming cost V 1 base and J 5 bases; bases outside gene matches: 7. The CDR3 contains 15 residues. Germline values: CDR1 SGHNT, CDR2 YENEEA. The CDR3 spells CASSLGREVYETQYF. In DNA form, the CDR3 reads TGTGCCAGCAGCTTAGGACGGGAGGTCTATGAGACCCAGTACTTC.

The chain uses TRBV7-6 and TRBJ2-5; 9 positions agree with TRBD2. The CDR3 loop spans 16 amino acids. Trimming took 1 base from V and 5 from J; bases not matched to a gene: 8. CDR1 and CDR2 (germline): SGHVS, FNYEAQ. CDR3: CASSLEAAGGHETQYF. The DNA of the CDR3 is TGTGCCAGCAGCTTAGAGGCGGCGGGGGGGCACGAGACCCAGTACTTC.